This T cell receptor (beta chain) was obtained from a study of blood T cell repertoires in COVID-19. As for the study in general: T cells, B-cell-depleted T cells, or PBMCs provided the cDNA or gDNA that served as material.

Trimming removed 6 bases from V and 2 bases from J, with 10 bases in between. From germline, CDR1 is MNHEY and CDR2 SVGAGI. The CDR3 is made up of 13 amino acids. This clone was counted once. Authors' processing steps: Nucleated cell counts were estimated from reference gene primer amplification. Assay: immunoSEQ multiplex PCR; the TCRdb copy retains only in-frame clones and omits some. D and trimming come from the DNA, and the V and J calls and clone size come from that table. In the table there are under 100,000 clones, about 90% of which are singletons. This TCR was recovered from a male donor with acute or convalescent COVID-19. The sample consisted of peripheral blood. The chain combines TRBV6-5 with TRBJ1-2; possibly TRBD1 for D (6 bases). CDR3 DNA sequence: TGTGCCAGCAGAGCCACAGGGAACTATGGCTACACCTTC. Encoded protein: CASRATGNYGYTF.